Presented here are 27 T cell receptor beta chains from one specimen sequenced in a study of T cells in Graves' hyperthyroidism and ophthalmopathy. Researchers amplified the TCR beta CDR3 regions from RNA transcripts. A set of HTBI primers served as the primers for a first-round RT-PCR of the TCR CDR3. TCRdb reprocessed the multiplex PCR reads via MiXCR and lists one record per CDR3 protein. The sample lists about 610,000 distinct CDR3 sequences; approximately 15% were seen once. The sequencing sample was made of blood. All receptors come from a middle-aged woman with Graves' ophthalmopathy.

The sample holds many counts of this clonotype. The chain recombines TRBV15 with TRBJ2-7; no reliable D call. The germline V gene encodes CDR1 LNHNV and CDR2 YYDKDF (reference sequence). The V and J ends lost 1 base and 6 bases respectively, with 13 bases between them. The CDR3 extends over 14 amino acids. The CDR3 sequence is CATSRGALPSEQYF. For the CDR3, the DNA is TGTGCCACCAGCAGAGGGGCACTCCCCTCCGAGCAGTACTTC.

At least ten counts were recorded for this clonotype. The genes are TRBV2 and TRBJ2-7; the match to TRBD2 covers 8 bases. J was trimmed by 3 bases and V by 3 bases; bases with no gene match: 10. Germline assignment: CDR1 SNHLY and CDR2 FYNNEI. The CDR3 consists of 16 residues. The CDR3, as DNA: TGTGCCAGCAGTGAGGCTAGCGGGTGGAGGGGCTACGAGCAGTACTTC. This translates into CASSEASGWRGYEQYF.

V and J are TRBV29-1 and TRBJ2-5, with unresolved D. The CDR3 is 12 amino acids. Between the trimmed V and J ends, which lost 5 bases and 6 bases, there was a span of 13 bases. The germline gives CDR1 SQVTM, CDR2 ANQGSEA. The CDR3 is CSVSEAGQTQYF. CDR3 coding DNA: TGCAGCGTTTCAGAGGCCGGGCAGACCCAGTACTTC.

In its sample, this clonotype was seen many times. The gene calls are TRBV6-5 and TRBJ1-5; D uncertain. CDR1 and CDR2 from the germline V gene are MNHEY and SVGAGI. The CDR3 is made up of 15 amino acids. Trimming removed 0 bases from V and 0 bases from J, with 6 bases in between. CDR3 region: CASSYSGDSNQPQHF. CDR3 bases: TGTGCCAGCAGTTACTCCGGGGATAGCAATCAGCCCCAGCATTTT.

The sample holds many counts of this clonotype. The genes are TRBV6-2 or TRBV6-3 and TRBJ2-4, with D perhaps matching TRBD1 or TRBD2 (5 bases each). The V gene's germline CDR1 is MNHEY and CDR2 SVGEGT. V dropped 6 bases and J dropped 6 bases, with 24 bases sitting between them. The CDR3 has 17 amino acids. DNA of the CDR3: TGTGCCAGCAGCCCGTTCTGGGGGTCCGGAGAGGGAAACATTCAGTACTTC. As protein: CASSPFWGSGEGNIQYF.

This clonotype was seen repeatedly, ten times or more. J is TRBJ2-5 and V is TRBV2, with D perhaps matching TRBD1 (6 bases). Germline V gives CDR1 SNHLY, CDR2 FYNNEI. This CDR3 has 14 amino acids. The V and J ends lost 6 bases and 4 bases respectively, with 15 bases between them. The CDR3 region has the DNA TGTGCCAGCAGCGAAAGACAGGCGGGAGAGACCCAGTACTTC. As protein: CASSERQAGETQYF.

At least ten counts were recorded for this clonotype. The rearrangement joins TRBV6-2 or TRBV6-3 to TRBJ1-1; D remains unclear. Trimming cost V 2 bases and J 1 base, with 5 bases left between them. Germline V gene data show CDR1 as MNHEY and CDR2 as SVGEGT. The CDR3 is 13 amino acids. For the CDR3, the DNA is TGTGCCAGCAGTTACGGCAAGAACACTGAAGCTTTCTTT. It translates to CASSYGKNTEAFF.

This clonotype was counted ten times or more. The chain combines TRBV7-2 with TRBJ2-7; no reliable D call. The CDR3 runs to 15 residues. Germline CDR1 is SGHTA and CDR2 is FQGNSA. V was shortened by 2 bases and J by 4 bases, with 15 bases between the two germline ends. CDR3 in amino acids: CASSLSPVTFYEQYF. DNA of the CDR3: TGTGCCAGCAGCTTATCGCCGGTAACCTTTTACGAGCAGTACTTC.

The table lists this clonotype with many counts. The chain recombines TRBV6-5 with TRBJ2-7; tentative D call: TRBD1 (6 bases). Germline assignment: CDR1 MNHEY and CDR2 SVGAGI. Trimming stripped 4 bases from V and 2 bases from J, with 15 bases between. CDR3 length: 15 amino acids. CDR3 sequence: CASSSPRGLAYEQYF. CDR3 coding DNA: TGTGCCAGCAGTTCCCCCAGGGGCCTGGCCTACGAGCAGTACTTC.

In its sample, this clonotype was seen many times. The rearrangement links TRBV11-1 to TRBJ1-1, with D possibly being TRBD1 (6 bases). Trimming took 3 bases from V and 8 from J, leaving 13 bases between them. CDR3 size: 13 residues. Germline V gene sequence: CDR1 SGHAT, CDR2 FQDESV (reference sequence). CDR3 loop: CASSFRDKGEAFF. As DNA, the CDR3 is TGTGCCAGCAGCTTTCGGGACAAAGGCGAAGCTTTCTTT.

The V call is TRBV7-2, the J call TRBJ2-7, with TRBD2 as a possible D gene (5 bases). The germline CDR1 and CDR2 sequences are SGHTA and FQGNSA. V gave up 5 bases and J gave up 5 bases, with 10 bases separating them. CDR3 length: 12 amino acids. The CDR3 reads CASSHPGDEQYF. As DNA, the CDR3 is TGTGCCAGCAGCCACCCCGGGGACGAGCAGTACTTC.

Many counts were recorded for this clonotype. The chain is built from TRBV11-2 and TRBJ1-5, with 8 bases identical to TRBD1. From germline, CDR1 is SGHAT and CDR2 FQNNGV. V lost 5 bases, J lost 3 bases, and 9 bases stayed unmatched. There are 16 residues in the CDR3. CDR3 amino acids: CASSASQGGTNQPQHF. The CDR3, as DNA: TGTGCCAGCAGCGCCTCACAGGGGGGGACCAATCAGCCCCAGCATTTT.

The chain joins TRBV19 to TRBJ2-6; D is unresolved. V was shortened by 3 bases and J by 0 bases, with 12 bases between the two germline ends. There are 17 residues in the CDR3. The V gene's germline CDR1 is LNHDA and CDR2 SQIVND (reference sequence). The CDR3 sequence is CASSIHFYSSGANVLTF. CDR3 DNA sequence: TGTGCCAGTAGTATTCACTTTTACAGCTCTGGGGCCAACGTCCTGACTTTC.

This clonotype showed up many times. This chain connects TRBV29-1 to TRBJ2-7; D remains unclear. Germline CDR1 SQVTM, CDR2 ANQGSEA. With 5 bases removed from V and 6 bases from J, the gap between germline ends came to 20 bases. The CDR3 sequence is 14 residues long. The CDR3 sequence: CSVCTRLVMSEQYF. The CDR3 coding sequence is TGCAGCGTTTGTACCCGGCTGGTTATGAGCGAGCAGTACTTC.

This clonotype has at least ten counts. The rearrangement joins TRBV20-1 to TRBJ2-5; the D gene could be TRBD1 or TRBD2 (5 bases each). Trimming pared 0 bases from V and 5 bases from J, leaving 10 bases between. In germline, CDR1 is DFQATT, CDR2 SNEGSKA (reference sequence). The CDR3 is made up of 13 amino acids. This CDR3 is CSARETGRETQYF. The CDR3 coding sequence is TGCAGTGCTAGAGAGACGGGGCGGGAGACCCAGTACTTC.

The CDR3 loop is CAQRGKETQYF. The CDR3 coding sequence is TGTGCCCAACGGGGAAAAGAGACCCAGTACTTC. The V gene is TRBV7-2, the J gene TRBJ2-5; TRBD2 might be the D (5 bases). The germline CDR1 and CDR2 sequences are SGHTA and FQGNSA. The CDR3 has 11 residues. V dropped 11 bases and J dropped 3 bases, with 10 bases sitting between them.

This clonotype appeared a few times. V and J are TRBV13 and TRBJ2-5; 12 bases align to TRBD2. J lost 5 bases, V lost 3 bases, and 7 bases had no gene match. In germline, CDR1 is PRHDT, CDR2 FYEKMQ (reference sequence). The CDR3 has 16 residues. CDR3 nucleotide sequence: TGTGCCAGCAGCTTTCTAGCGGGAGGGCAGTCGGAGACCCAGTACTTC. Translating gives CASSFLAGGQSETQYF.

This clonotype has at least ten counts. The chain combines TRBV6-2 or TRBV6-3 with TRBJ2-6; the match to TRBD1 covers 10 bases. The CDR3 runs 18 residues. Germline CDR1 and CDR2: MNHEY and SVGEGT. Trimming removed 6 bases from V and 0 bases from J; junction bases left unmatched: 8. CDR3 in DNA: TGTGCCAGCAGGATTCTTGGGACAGGGGACTCTGGGGCCAACGTCCTGACTTTC. Translation: CASRILGTGDSGANVLTF.

In its sample, this clonotype was seen a few times. V gene TRBV7-2 combines with J gene TRBJ2-7; possibly TRBD2 for D (6 bases). With 3 bases removed from V and 4 bases from J, the gap between germline ends came to 16 bases. The CDR3 consists of 15 residues. Germline-derived CDR1 and CDR2 are SGHTA and FQGNSA. CDR3 sequence reads: CASSLGDLMGYEQYF. DNA for the CDR3: TGTGCCAGCAGCTTGGGGGACTTAATGGGGTACGAGCAGTACTTC. Complete variable domain (other parts from reference TRBV7-2 and TRBJ2-7): GAGVSQSPSNKVTEKGKDVELRCDPISGHTALYWYRQSLGQGLEFLIYFQGNSAPDKSGLPSDRFSAERTGGSVSTLTIQRTQQEDSAVYLCASSLGDLMGYEQYFGPGTRLTVT.

This clonotype occurred many times. The rearrangement uses TRBV11-1 and TRBJ1-1; 9 nucleotides agree with TRBD1. Looked up from germline, CDR1 is SGHAT and CDR2 is FQDESV (reference sequence). V gave up 1 base and J gave up 10 bases; unmatched junction bases: 13. CDR3 size: 16 residues. Here the CDR3 DNA reads TGTGCCAGCAGCTTAGGGCGACAGGGGGTTGTGGTCAGAGCTTTCTTT. It codes for CASSLGRQGVVVRAFF.

In its sample, this clonotype was seen many times. The chain employs TRBV12-3 or TRBV12-4 and TRBJ2-7; D gene uncertain. The CDR3 is 13 amino acids. With 5 bases removed from V and 2 bases from J, the gap between germline ends came to 10 bases. CDR3 sequence reads: CASSIGVTYEQYF. DNA for the CDR3: TGTGCCAGCAGTATTGGGGTGACCTACGAGCAGTACTTC.

This clonotype was recorded at least ten times. The chain carries TRBV20-1 and TRBJ2-5; TRBD2 agrees at 10 bases. Looked up from germline, CDR1 is DFQATT and CDR2 is SNEGSKA (reference sequence). The CDR3 is 15 residues long. V shed 0 bases, J shed 3 bases, and the junction held 4 bases outside the gene matches. As DNA, the CDR3 is TGCAGTGCTAGAGATCCTAGCGGGAGCAAAGAGACCCAGTACTTC. Its protein is CSARDPSGSKETQYF.

This clonotype appeared many times. The rearrangement uses TRBV2 and TRBJ2-5; TRBD1 aligns across 8 bases. The trim removed 6 bases at V and 1 base at J, leaving 7 bases unmatched. Germline CDR1 is SNHLY and CDR2 is FYNNEI. The CDR3 is 15 amino acids. CDR3 loop: CASSRDRMVQETQYF. For the CDR3, the DNA is TGTGCCAGCAGCCGGGACAGGATGGTCCAAGAGACCCAGTACTTC.

This clonotype was seen many times. This sequence joins TRBV19 and TRBJ2-7; D unresolved. Trimming took 4 bases from V and 2 from J, leaving 15 bases between them. Germline V gives CDR1 LNHDA, CDR2 SQIVND (reference sequence). The CDR3 extends over 15 amino acids. The DNA for the CDR3 is TGTGCCAGTAGTAGAGGTACACCCTTACCCTACGAGCAGTACTTC. Translated: CASSRGTPLPYEQYF.

V and J are TRBV9 and TRBJ2-7, with 7 bases identical to TRBD2. With 4 bases clipped from V and 1 base from J, the junction kept 8 bases outside the gene matches. There are 15 residues in the CDR3. Germline CDR1 reads SGDLS; CDR2 reads YYNGEE. The CDR3 loop reads CASSPRLGGSYEQYF. For the CDR3, the DNA is TGTGCCAGCAGCCCCAGGCTGGGGGGGTCCTACGAGCAGTACTTC.

In this sample, this clonotype turned up once. The V gene is TRBV6-2 or TRBV6-3, the J gene TRBJ2-7; D might be TRBD2 (5 bases). Looked up from germline, CDR1 is MNHEY and CDR2 is SVGEGT. This CDR3 is 14 amino acids long. The ends were cut back, 0 bases at V and 6 bases at J, with 12 bases in the middle. The CDR3 is CASSYSRATSEQYF. CDR3 nucleotides: TGTGCCAGCAGTTACTCGAGAGCCACTAGCGAGCAGTACTTC.

This clonotype was recorded many times. The chain employs TRBV12-3 or TRBV12-4 and TRBJ1-2; D is unresolved. V was shortened by 2 bases and J by 2 bases, with 6 bases between the two germline ends. The length of the CDR3 is 13 residues. CDR3 coding DNA: TGTGCCAGCAGTTTAATCCGCAACTATGGCTACACCTTC. Translating gives CASSLIRNYGYTF.